The 17 T cell receptor beta chains below all came from one sample that was sequenced in a study of beta chain features in type 1 diabetes. Reverse transcription of all isolated RNA meant that expressed TCRB transcripts were sequenced. Produced via immunoSEQ multiplex PCR; TCRdb's table is partial and in-frame only. The sample has almost 350,000 clones; 7.5% to 9% are singletons. The sequencing input was central memory CD4+ T cells from blood. All receptors come from a woman between 18 and 30 years old in good health.

The chain joins TRBV5-1 to TRBJ1-2, with TRBD1 matching over 9 bases. V shed 3 bases and J 3 bases; nucleotides not matched to a gene: 6. The CDR3 runs to 15 residues. CDR1 SGHRS and CDR2 YFSETQ come from the germline V gene. The DNA of the CDR3 is TGCGCCAGCAGCTCAGGACAGGGGAGCTACTATGGCTACACCTTC. Translating it yields CASSSGQGSYYGYTF.

The chain couples TRBV11-2 to TRBJ2-5; 9 bases are shared with TRBD1. Germline trimming cut 0 bases from V and 6 bases from J; bases unmatched to any gene: 8. This CDR3 contains 16 residues. The germline gives CDR1 SGHAT, CDR2 FQNNGV. CDR3 nucleotide sequence: TGTGCCAGCAGCTTAGACCCAATGGGGACAGGGCAGACCCAGTACTTC. This sequence encodes CASSLDPMGTGQTQYF.

The V call is TRBV2, the J call TRBJ2-7; D is ambiguous. The CDR3 loop spans 14 amino acids. From germline, CDR1 is SNHLY and CDR2 FYNNEI. The V and J ends lost 3 bases and 0 bases respectively, with 9 bases between them. CDR3 sequence reads: CASSEQAISYEQYF. CDR3 bases: TGTGCCAGCAGTGAGCAGGCCATCTCCTACGAGCAGTACTTC. The full variable domain, its missing parts supplied by reference TRBV2 and TRBJ2-7, is EPEVTQTPSHQVTQMGQEVILRCVPISNHLYFYWYRQILGQKVEFLVSFYNNEISEKSEIFDDQFSVERPDGSNFTLKIRSTKLEDSAMYFCASSEQAISYEQYFGPGTRLTVT.

This clone has more than one count but fewer than ten. This chain connects TRBV6-5 to TRBJ1-3; D uncertain. The CDR3 spans 14 residues. V lost 5 bases and J lost 5, with 13 bases in between. The germline V gene has CDR1 MNHEY and CDR2 SVGAGI. CDR3 protein: CASSLDGGRNTIYF. The CDR3 bases are TGTGCCAGCAGTCTGGACGGAGGGCGAAACACCATATATTTT.

The rearrangement joins TRBV28 to TRBJ2-6, with unresolved D. Germline V gene lookup returns CDR1 MDHEN and CDR2 SYDVKM. The V end was cut by 8 bases, the J end by 0 bases, with 8 bases between. The CDR3 has 14 amino acids. The CDR3 sequence: CASQTSSGANVLTF. CDR3 in DNA: TGTGCCAGCCAAACAAGCTCTGGGGCCAACGTCCTGACTTTC.

On this clone itself: Different DNA sequences within this sample yield the same CDR3. The genes are TRBV7-2 and TRBJ2-3; D not certain. Germline assignment: CDR1 SGHTA and CDR2 FQGNSA. This CDR3 contains 14 residues. V lost 3 bases and J 1 base, leaving 8 bases between the germline ends. In DNA, the CDR3 is TGTGCCAGCAGCTTGTTAGCCGGCACAGATACGCAGTATTTT. It specifies CASSLLAGTDTQYF.

This clone was observed a few times. The chain links TRBV7-2 to TRBJ2-3; tentatively, D is TRBD2 (5 bases). Trimming left V 5 bases short and J 11 bases short, with 17 bases between. CDR3 length: 13 residues. Germline V gene data show CDR1 as SGHTA and CDR2 as FQGNSA. The DNA for the CDR3 is TGTGCCAGCAGCCCGGGGTATCGGGAAGTGCAGTATTTT. It translates to CASSPGYREVQYF. Filled out from reference TRBV7-2 and TRBJ2-3, the complete variable domain reads GAGVSQSPSNKVTEKGKDVELRCDPISGHTALYWYRQSLGQGLEFLIYFQGNSAPDKSGLPSDRFSAERTGGSVSTLTIQRTQQEDSAVYLCASSPGYREVQYFGPGTRLTVL.

In this sample, this clone turned up a few times. A clone one base away is much larger, so this may be a read error. This chain links TRBV7-9 with TRBJ1-5, with D unresolved. The CDR3 is 12 residues long. Trimming removed 5 bases at V and 3 bases at J, with 5 bases between. Germline V gives CDR1 SEHNR, CDR2 FQNEAQ (reference sequence). The CDR3 spells CASSIDNQPQHF. CDR3 nucleotides: TGTGCCAGCAGCATAGACAATCAGCCCCAGCATTTT. Supplemented by reference TRBV7-9 and TRBJ1-5, the full variable domain reads DTGVSQNPRHKITKRGQNVTFRCDPISEHNRLYWYRQTLGQGPEFLTYFQNEAQLEKSRLLSDRFSAERPKGSFSTLEIQRTEQGDSAMYLCASSIDNQPQHFGDGTRLSIL.

This clone has just a few counts. The rearrangement joins TRBV7-9 to TRBJ2-5; D may be TRBD2 (5 bases). The V gene's germline CDR1 is SEHNR and CDR2 FQNEAQ (reference sequence). CDR3 length: 15 amino acids. The V end was cut by 3 bases, the J end by 5 bases, with 16 bases between. Here the CDR3 reads CASSFLEGPRETQYF. The CDR3 nucleotides are TGTGCCAGCAGCTTCCTAGAGGGCCCGAGGGAGACCCAGTACTTC.

The rearrangement links TRBV9 to TRBJ2-1; TRBD2 aligns across 10 bases. V shed 1 base and J 4 bases; nucleotides not matched to a gene: 8. Germline CDR1 SGDLS, CDR2 YYNGEE. The CDR3 runs to 17 residues. This CDR3 is CASSVSPSAGGYNEQFF. The CDR3 DNA reads as TGTGCCAGCAGCGTAAGTCCCTCAGCGGGAGGGTACAATGAGCAGTTCTTC.

This clone has a count of ten or more. The V gene is TRBV7-2, the J gene TRBJ2-3, with D possibly matching TRBD2 (6 bases). The CDR3 has 15 amino acids. V shed 2 bases and J shed 0 bases, with 9 bases lying between them. The germline gives CDR1 SGHTA, CDR2 FQGNSA. The DNA for the CDR3 is TGTGCCAGCAGCTTACTAGCGACTAGCACAGATACGCAGTATTTT. It encodes CASSLLATSTDTQYF.

This clone was seen more than once but under ten times. J is TRBJ2-1 and V is TRBV14, with 7 bases identical to TRBD2. Germline V gives CDR1 SGHDN, CDR2 FVKESK. The CDR3 is 17 residues long. After removal of 0 bases from V and 3 bases from J, the junction contained 8 bases not matched to a gene. CDR3 nucleotide sequence: TGTGCCAGCAGCCAAGAGATCGGCGGGAGCGTCTACAATGAGCAGTTCTTC. Translation gives CASSQEIGGSVYNEQFF. The whole variable domain, filled in from reference TRBV14 and TRBJ2-1, reads EAGVTQFPSHSVIEKGQTVTLRCDPISGHDNLYWYRRVMGKEIKFLLHFVKESKQDESGMPNNRFLAERTGGTYSTLKVQPAELEDSGVYFCASSQEIGGSVYNEQFFGPGTRLTVL.

This clone was observed a few times. V gene TRBV7-2 combines with J gene TRBJ2-5; D gene unclear. Germline-derived CDR1 and CDR2 are SGHTA and FQGNSA. The length of the CDR3 is 13 residues. Trimming removed 2 bases at V and 5 bases at J, with 9 bases between. The CDR3 spells CASSLTRLETQYF. CDR3 DNA: TGTGCCAGCAGCTTAACACGGCTGGAGACCCAGTACTTC.

This clone has only a few counts. The chain is built from TRBV5-1 and TRBJ2-3, with 11 bases that match TRBD1. V trimming: 2 bases; J trimming: 5 bases; junction bases outside the gene matches: 7. Germline assignment: CDR1 SGHRS and CDR2 YFSETQ. This CDR3 has 16 amino acids. CDR3 DNA sequence: TGCGCCAGCAGCTTCCGGGACAGGGGGTCTGGAGATACGCAGTATTTT. Protein sequence: CASSFRDRGSGDTQYF.

This clone was found a few times. The V gene is TRBV2, the J gene TRBJ2-7; D uncertain. The CDR3 contains 13 residues. From germline, CDR1 is SNHLY and CDR2 FYNNEI. With 8 bases removed from V and 3 bases from J, the gap between germline ends came to 14 bases. CDR3 residues: CASQTIGGYEQYF. The DNA for the CDR3 is TGTGCCAGCCAGACGATAGGTGGCTACGAGCAGTACTTC.

This clone showed up just a few times. The chain has TRBV25-1 and TRBJ2-4, with 9 nucleotides matching TRBD2. Trimming cost V 3 bases and J 8 bases; bases outside gene matches: 11. This CDR3 is 16 amino acids long. Germline-derived CDR1 and CDR2 are MGHDK and SYGVNS. DNA for the CDR3: TGTGCCAGCAGTGAGGGAAATAGCGGGAGAAGGGACATTCAGTACTTC. This codes for CASSEGNSGRRDIQYF.

This sequence joins TRBV4-3 and TRBJ2-1, with 14 bases lining up with TRBD2. The trim removed 4 bases at V and 9 bases at J, leaving 11 bases unmatched. Germline assignment: CDR1 LGHNA and CDR2 YSLEER. The CDR3 totals 17 residues. The CDR3, as DNA: TGCGCCAGCAGCCCTTACGAGGGACTAGCGGGAGTGGTTGAGCAGTTCTTC. This sequence encodes CASSPYEGLAGVVEQFF.